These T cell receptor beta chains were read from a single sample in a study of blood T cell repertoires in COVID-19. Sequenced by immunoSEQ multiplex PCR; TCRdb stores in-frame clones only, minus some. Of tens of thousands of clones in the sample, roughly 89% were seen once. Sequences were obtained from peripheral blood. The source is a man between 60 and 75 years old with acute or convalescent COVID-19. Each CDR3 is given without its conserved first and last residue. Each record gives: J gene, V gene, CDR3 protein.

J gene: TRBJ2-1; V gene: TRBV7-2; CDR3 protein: ASSLAAGAMGLKQF
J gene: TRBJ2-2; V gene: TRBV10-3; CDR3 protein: AISVRTPNTGELF
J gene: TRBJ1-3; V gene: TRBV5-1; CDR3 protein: ASSLGPGTGSGNTIY
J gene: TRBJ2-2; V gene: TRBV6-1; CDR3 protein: ASSEQRAGELF
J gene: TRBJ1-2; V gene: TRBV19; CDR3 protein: ASMGGEGRSNYGYT
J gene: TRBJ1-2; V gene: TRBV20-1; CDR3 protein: SASPQAGDGYT
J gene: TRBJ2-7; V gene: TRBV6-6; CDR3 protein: ASTRDRIYEQY
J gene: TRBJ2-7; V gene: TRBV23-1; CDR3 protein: ASSHNSGTSGGANEQY
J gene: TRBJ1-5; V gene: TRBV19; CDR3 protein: ASSTDRGSNQPQH
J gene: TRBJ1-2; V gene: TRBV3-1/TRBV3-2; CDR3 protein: ASSPLTGGGYT
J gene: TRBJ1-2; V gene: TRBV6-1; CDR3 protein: ASSEERTGGRGT
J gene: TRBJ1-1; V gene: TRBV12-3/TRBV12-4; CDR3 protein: ASTQTLAEAF
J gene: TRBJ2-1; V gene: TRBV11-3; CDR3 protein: ASSLSSGGYYNEQF
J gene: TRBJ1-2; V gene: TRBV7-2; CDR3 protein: ASSLQGLT
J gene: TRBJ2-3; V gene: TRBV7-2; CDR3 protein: ASSLVYGGATDTQY
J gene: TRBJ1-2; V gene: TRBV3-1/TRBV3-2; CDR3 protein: ASSHEQGHGYT
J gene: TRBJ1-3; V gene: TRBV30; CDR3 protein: ASLDRGLTLSGNTIY
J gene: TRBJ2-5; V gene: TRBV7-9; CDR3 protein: ASSSDIFQETQY
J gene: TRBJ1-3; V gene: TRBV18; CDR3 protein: ASSPVLAEKRGNTIY
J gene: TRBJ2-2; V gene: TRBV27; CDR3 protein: ASSPGTSGGAFRGELF
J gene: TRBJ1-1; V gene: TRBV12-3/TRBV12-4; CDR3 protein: ASLTPGNTEAF
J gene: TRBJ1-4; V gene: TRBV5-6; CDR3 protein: ASSLDRGFGKLF
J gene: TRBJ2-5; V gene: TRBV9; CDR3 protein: ASSVGPGGSAETQY
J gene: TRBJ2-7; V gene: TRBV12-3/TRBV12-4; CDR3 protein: ASSLANRGEQY
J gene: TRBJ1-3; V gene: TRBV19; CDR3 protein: ASSIGQGAGNTIY
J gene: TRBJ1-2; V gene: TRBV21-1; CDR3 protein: ASRDRGCNQNGYT
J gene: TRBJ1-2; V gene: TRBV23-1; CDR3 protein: ASSQSVGQGQRPGIYGYT
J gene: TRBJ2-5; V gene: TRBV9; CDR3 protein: ASSVAREGETQY
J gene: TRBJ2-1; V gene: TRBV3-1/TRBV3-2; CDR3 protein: ASSWGLAGGLGEQF
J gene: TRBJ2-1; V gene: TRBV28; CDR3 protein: ASSLWGGGGEQF
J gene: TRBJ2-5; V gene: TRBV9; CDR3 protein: ASSVLGLAGGQETQY